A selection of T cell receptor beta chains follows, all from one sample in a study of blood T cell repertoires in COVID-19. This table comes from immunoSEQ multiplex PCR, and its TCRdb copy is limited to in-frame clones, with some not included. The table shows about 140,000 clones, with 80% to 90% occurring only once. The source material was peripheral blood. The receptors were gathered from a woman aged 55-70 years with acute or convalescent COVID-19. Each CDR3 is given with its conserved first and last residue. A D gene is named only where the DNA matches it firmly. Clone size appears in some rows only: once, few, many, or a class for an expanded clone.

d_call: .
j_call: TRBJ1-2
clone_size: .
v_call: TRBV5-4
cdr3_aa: CASSPGIANYGYTF
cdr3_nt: TGTGCCAGCAGCCCAGGCATAGCTAACTATGGCTACACCTTC

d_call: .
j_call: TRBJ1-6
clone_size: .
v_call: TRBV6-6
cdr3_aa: CASSSTGRAGNSPLHF
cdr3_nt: TGTGCCAGCAGTTCAACAGGTCGGGCGGGAAATTCACCCCTCCACTTT

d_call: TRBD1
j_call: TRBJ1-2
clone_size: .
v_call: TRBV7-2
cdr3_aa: CASTRGQSYGYTF
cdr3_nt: TGTGCCAGCACCAGGGGGCAGTCTTATGGCTACACCTTC

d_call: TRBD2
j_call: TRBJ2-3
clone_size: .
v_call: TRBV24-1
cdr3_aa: CATGLAGQRYTQYF
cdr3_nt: TGTGCCACCGGTCTAGCGGGGCAACGTTATACGCAGTATTTT

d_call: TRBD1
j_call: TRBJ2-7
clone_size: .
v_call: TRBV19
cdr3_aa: CASRTRGQGADEQYF
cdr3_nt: TGTGCCAGTAGAACTAGGGGACAGGGGGCGGACGAGCAGTACTTC

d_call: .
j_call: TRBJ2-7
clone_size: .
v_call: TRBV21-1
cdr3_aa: CASSARGGGTASYEQYF
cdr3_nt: TGTGCCAGCAGTGCCAGAGGGGGAGGGACGGCCTCCTACGAGCAGTACTTC

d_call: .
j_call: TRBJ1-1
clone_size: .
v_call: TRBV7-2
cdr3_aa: CASSLALEGKAFF
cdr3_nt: TGTGCCAGCAGCTTAGCGTTGGAGGGTAAGGCTTTCTTT

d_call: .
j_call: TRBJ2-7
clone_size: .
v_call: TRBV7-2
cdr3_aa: CASSSQIQLYEQYF
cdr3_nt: TGTGCCAGCAGCTCGCAGATACAGCTCTACGAGCAGTACTTC

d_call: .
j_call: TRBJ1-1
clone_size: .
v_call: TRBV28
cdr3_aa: CASSFTGEHTEAFF
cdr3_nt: TGTGCCAGCAGTTTTACGGGGGAGCACACTGAAGCTTTCTTT

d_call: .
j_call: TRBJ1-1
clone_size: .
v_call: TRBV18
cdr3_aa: CASSPGRLEAFF
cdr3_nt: TGTGCCAGCTCACCCGGGAGACTTGAAGCTTTCTTT

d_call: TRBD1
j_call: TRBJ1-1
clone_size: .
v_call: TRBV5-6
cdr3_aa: CASSPWTGVNTEAFF
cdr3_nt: TGTGCCAGCAGCCCGTGGACAGGAGTGAACACTGAAGCTTTCTTT

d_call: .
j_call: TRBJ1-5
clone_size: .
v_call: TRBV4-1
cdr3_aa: CASSQERDQPQHF
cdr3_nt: TGCGCCAGCAGCCAAGAGCGGGACCAGCCCCAGCATTTT

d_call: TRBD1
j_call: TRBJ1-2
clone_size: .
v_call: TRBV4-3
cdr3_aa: CASSQDSQGVIGYTF
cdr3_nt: TGCGCCAGCAGCCAAGATTCACAGGGGGTAATTGGCTACACCTTC

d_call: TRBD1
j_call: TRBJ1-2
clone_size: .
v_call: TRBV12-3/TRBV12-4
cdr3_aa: CASSFWTGTGTF
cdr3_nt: TGTGCCAGCAGTTTCTGGACAGGGACTGGCACCTTC

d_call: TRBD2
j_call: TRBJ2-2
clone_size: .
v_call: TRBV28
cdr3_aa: CASSPPGLAGTGELFF
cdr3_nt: TGTGCCAGCAGTCCCCCGGGACTAGCGGGCACCGGGGAGCTGTTTTTT

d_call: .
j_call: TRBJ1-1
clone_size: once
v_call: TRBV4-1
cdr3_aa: CASSQAVRTEAFF
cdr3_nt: TGCGCCAGCAGCCAAGCCGTGAGGACTGAAGCTTTCTTT

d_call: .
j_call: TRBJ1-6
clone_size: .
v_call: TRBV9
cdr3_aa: CASSVGASSYNSPLHF
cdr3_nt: TGTGCCAGCAGCGTAGGGGCGAGCTCCTATAATTCACCCCTCCACTTT

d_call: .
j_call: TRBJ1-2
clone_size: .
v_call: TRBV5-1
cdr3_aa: CASSLGRGQIYGYTF
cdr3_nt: TGCGCCAGCAGCTTGGGAAGAGGGCAGATCTATGGCTACACCTTC

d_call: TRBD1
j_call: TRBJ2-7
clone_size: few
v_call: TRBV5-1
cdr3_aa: CASSFEQGAVYEQYF
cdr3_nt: TGCGCCAGCAGCTTCGAACAGGGGGCGGTCTACGAGCAGTACTTC

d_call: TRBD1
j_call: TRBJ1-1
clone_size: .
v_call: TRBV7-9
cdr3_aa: CASRRTGNTEAFF
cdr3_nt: TGTGCCAGCAGAAGGACAGGGAACACTGAAGCTTTCTTT

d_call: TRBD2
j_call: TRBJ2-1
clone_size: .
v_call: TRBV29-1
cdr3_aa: CSVDLAGGPSYNEQFF
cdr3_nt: TGCAGCGTCGATCTAGCGGGGGGGCCATCCTACAATGAGCAGTTCTTC

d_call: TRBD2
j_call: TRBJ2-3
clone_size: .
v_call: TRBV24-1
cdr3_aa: CATSDPSGGSADTQYF
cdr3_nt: TGTGCCACCAGTGACCCGAGCGGGGGGTCAGCAGATACGCAGTATTTT

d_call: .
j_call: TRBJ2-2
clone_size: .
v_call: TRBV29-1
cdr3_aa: CSADHGGTGELFF
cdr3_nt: TGCAGCGCAGACCACGGGGGCACCGGGGAGCTGTTTTTT

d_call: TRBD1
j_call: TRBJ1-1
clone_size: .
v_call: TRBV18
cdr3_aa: CASSTGENTEAFF
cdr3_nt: TGTGCCAGCTCGACAGGGGAGAACACTGAAGCTTTCTTT

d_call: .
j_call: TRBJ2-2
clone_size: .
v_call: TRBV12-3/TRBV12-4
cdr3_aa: CASSLRGAGELFF
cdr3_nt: TGTGCCAGCAGTTTAAGGGGCGCCGGGGAGCTGTTTTTT

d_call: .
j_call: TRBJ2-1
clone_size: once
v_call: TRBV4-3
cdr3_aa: CASSQVRSYRGEQFF
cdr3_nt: TGCGCCAGCAGCCAAGTCCGGAGTTACCGTGGTGAGCAGTTCTTC

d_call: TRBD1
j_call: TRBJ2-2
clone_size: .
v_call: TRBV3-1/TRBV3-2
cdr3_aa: CASSRDRPNTGELFF
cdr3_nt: TGTGCCAGCAGCCGGGACAGACCGAACACCGGGGAGCTGTTTTTT

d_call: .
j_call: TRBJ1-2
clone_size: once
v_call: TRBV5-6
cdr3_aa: CASSLNGRTAGYTF
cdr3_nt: TGTGCCAGCAGCTTGAATGGCCGGACAGCTGGCTACACCTTC

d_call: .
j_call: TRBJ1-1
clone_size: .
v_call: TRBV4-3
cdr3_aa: CASSQDRTQGFTEAFF
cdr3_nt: TGCGCCAGCAGCCAAGATCGAACGCAGGGGTTCACTGAAGCTTTCTTT